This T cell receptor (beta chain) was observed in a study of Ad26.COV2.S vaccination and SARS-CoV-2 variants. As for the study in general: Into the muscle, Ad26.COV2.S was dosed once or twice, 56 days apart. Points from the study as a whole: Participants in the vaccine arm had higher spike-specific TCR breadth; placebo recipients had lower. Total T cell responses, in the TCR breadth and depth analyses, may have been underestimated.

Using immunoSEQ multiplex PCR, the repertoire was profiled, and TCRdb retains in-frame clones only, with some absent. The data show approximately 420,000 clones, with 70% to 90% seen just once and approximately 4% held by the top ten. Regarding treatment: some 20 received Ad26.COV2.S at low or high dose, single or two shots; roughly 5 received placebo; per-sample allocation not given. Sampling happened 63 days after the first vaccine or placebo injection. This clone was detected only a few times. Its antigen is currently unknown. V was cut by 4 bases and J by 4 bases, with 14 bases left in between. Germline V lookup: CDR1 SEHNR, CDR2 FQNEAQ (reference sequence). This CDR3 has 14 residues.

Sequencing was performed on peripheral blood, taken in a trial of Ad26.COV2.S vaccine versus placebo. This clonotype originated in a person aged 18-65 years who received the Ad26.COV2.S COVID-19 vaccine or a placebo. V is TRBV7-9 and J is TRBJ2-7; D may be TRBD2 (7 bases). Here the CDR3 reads CASSSQGGGYEQYF. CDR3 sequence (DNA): TGTGCCAGCAGCTCCCAGGGAGGGGGATACGAGCAGTACTTC.